This passage covers 30 T cell receptor beta chains from one sample sequenced in a study of Ad26.COV2.S vaccination and SARS-CoV-2 variants. Measured with immunoSEQ multiplex PCR; TCRdb has only the in-frame clones, and not every one. The sample carries around 240,000 clones, around 89% recorded once. Noted treatment: 15 to 20 received Ad26.COV2.S at low or high dose, single or two shots; a few received placebo; per-sample allocation not given. Samples came from day 63 after the first vaccine or placebo injection. Here the sequenced sample was peripheral blood, taken in a trial of Ad26.COV2.S vaccine versus placebo. The receptors were gathered from a person between 18 and 59 years old who received the Ad26.COV2.S COVID-19 vaccine or a placebo.

This sequence joins TRBV9 and TRBJ1-6; D not certain. Trimming took off 3 bases at V and 0 bases at J, with 13 bases between the two ends. The CDR3 length is 17 residues. CDR1 and CDR2 from the germline V gene are SGDLS and YYNGEE. The CDR3 here is CASSARWGSSYNSPLHF. The CDR3 DNA reads TGTGCCAGCAGCGCCCGGTGGGGTAGCTCCTATAATTCACCCCTCCACTTT.

This clone occurred once. The chain carries TRBV3-1 (or the pseudogene TRBV3-2) and TRBJ1-3, with a weak D call TRBD1 (6 bases). The CDR3 length is 16 residues. Per the germline V gene, CDR1 is LGHDT and CDR2 is YNNKEL (reference sequence). Trimming removed 3 bases at V and 1 base at J, with 13 bases between. CDR3: CASSQRGGSSGNTIYF. The CDR3 nucleotides read TGTGCCAGCAGCCAGAGGGGGGGCTCATCTGGAAACACCATATATTTT.

The gene calls are TRBV5-1 and TRBJ2-7, with 8 bases identical to TRBD1. The CDR3 has 15 amino acids. CDR1 is SGHRS, CDR2 YFSETQ, per germline. The junction had 8 bases not matched to a gene; V was cut back by 4 bases and J by 2 bases. CDR3 region: CASSRGSGGAYEQYF. The CDR3 DNA reads TGCGCCAGCAGCAGGGGGTCAGGGGGCGCCTACGAGCAGTACTTC.

J is TRBJ1-2 and V is TRBV11-2, with D possibly TRBD1 on 5 matching bases. V gave up 5 bases and J gave up 0 bases, with 16 bases separating them. The germline V gene encodes CDR1 SGHAT and CDR2 FQNNGV. The CDR3 runs 16 residues. This chain's CDR3 is CASSQWGRGPNYGYTF. Written as DNA, the CDR3 is TGTGCCAGCAGCCAGTGGGGCCGGGGCCCTAACTATGGCTACACCTTC.

This chain uses TRBV7-9 with TRBJ1-2, with a possible D match to TRBD1 (6 bases). Trimming removed 6 bases at V and 3 bases at J, with 14 bases between. The CDR3 is 14 amino acids. Germline CDR1 SEHNR, CDR2 FQNEAQ (reference sequence). The CDR3 region is CASRPDSLYYGYTF. The CDR3 region has the DNA TGTGCCAGCAGACCGGACAGCCTATACTATGGCTACACCTTC.

The CDR3 bases are TGCGCCAGCAGCCAAGTTATACCCGGGATGCAGGGCGAGAGGAACACTGAAGCTTTCTTT. Protein: CASSQVIPGMQGERNTEAFF. The genes are TRBV4-3 and TRBJ1-1; tentatively, D is TRBD1 (5 bases). CDR1 is LGHNA and CDR2 is YSLEER in the germline V gene. The CDR3 extends over 20 amino acids. Trimming took off 1 base at V and 1 base at J, with 25 bases between the two ends.

The chain has TRBV2 and TRBJ1-1; D remains unclear. The CDR3 has 15 amino acids. The germline gives CDR1 SNHLY, CDR2 FYNNEI. V was cut by 5 bases and J by 8 bases, with 21 bases left in between. The CDR3, as DNA: TGTGCCAGCAGTTCGGCCTTTGGGCCAGAAGGCGAAGCTTTCTTT. Translation: CASSSAFGPEGEAFF.

The rearrangement uses TRBV3-1 (or the pseudogene TRBV3-2) and TRBJ1-3; D is ambiguous. The CDR3 consists of 15 residues. From germline, CDR1 is LGHDT and CDR2 YNNKEL (reference sequence). V lost 2 bases to trimming and J lost 0 bases, with 8 bases between them. CDR3 residues: CASSQTRYSGNTIYF. The CDR3 DNA reads as TGTGCCAGCAGCCAAACAAGATACTCTGGAAACACCATATATTTT.

This clone appeared a single time. This sequence joins TRBV19 and TRBJ1-5; weak D call: TRBD1 (5 bases). In germline, CDR1 is LNHDA, CDR2 SQIVND (reference sequence). CDR3 size: 15 residues. Trimming cost V 1 base and J 2 bases, with 9 bases left between them. This CDR3 is CASSIGWGGNQPQHF. The CDR3 DNA follows: TGTGCCAGTAGTATAGGCTGGGGGGGCAATCAGCCCCAGCATTTT.

The V and J genes are TRBV11-1 and TRBJ2-5; D not resolved. V lost 4 bases to trimming and J lost 0 bases, with 3 bases between them. The CDR3 runs to 12 residues. The germline CDR1 and CDR2 sequences are SGHAT and FQDESV (reference sequence). The CDR3 loop is CASSSNQETQYF. The DNA for the CDR3 is TGTGCCAGCAGCTCTAACCAAGAGACCCAGTACTTC.

V usage is TRBV11-3 and J usage is TRBJ2-5; maybe TRBD1 (7 bases). V was pared by 1 base and J by 4 bases, with 10 bases between. Germline CDR1 SGHNT, CDR2 YENEEA. The CDR3 contains 14 residues. In nucleotides, the CDR3 is TGTGCCAGCAGCTTAGGCAGGGGGGCAGAGACCCAGTACTTC. Its translation is CASSLGRGAETQYF.

The rearrangement joins TRBV5-1 to TRBJ1-4; TRBD1 might be the D (5 bases). Germline CDR1 reads SGHRS; CDR2 reads YFSETQ. The V and J ends lost 3 bases and 5 bases respectively, with 20 bases between them. The CDR3 loop spans 17 amino acids. CDR3 nucleotides: TGCGCCAGCAGCTCCCTATCTGGAGGGGACGCGAATGAAAAACTGTTTTTT. Protein sequence: CASSSLSGGDANEKLFF.

The rearrangement joins TRBV14 to TRBJ1-2, with no clear D. Germline V lookup: CDR1 SGHDN, CDR2 FVKESK. The CDR3 has 13 residues. Deletions cut 4 bases from V and 3 bases from J, with 9 bases between. The CDR3 DNA follows: TGTGCCAGCAGCCCCGCGGTTGACTATGGCTACACCTTC. It encodes CASSPAVDYGYTF. Looking up the rest from reference TRBV14 and TRBJ1-2 gives the full variable domain: EAGVTQFPSHSVIEKGQTVTLRCDPISGHDNLYWYRRVMGKEIKFLLHFVKESKQDESGMPNNRFLAERTGGTYSTLKVQPAELEDSGVYFCASSPAVDYGYTFGSGTRLTVV.

The rearrangement uses TRBV3-1 (or the pseudogene TRBV3-2) and TRBJ2-3; TRBD2 aligns across 11 bases. The trim removed 4 bases at V and 1 base at J, leaving 4 bases unmatched. The CDR3 spans 16 residues. The germline gives CDR1 LGHDT, CDR2 YNNKEL (reference sequence). The DNA for the CDR3 is TGTGCCAGCAGCCTTCGGACTAGCGGGCGCACAGATACGCAGTATTTT. It encodes CASSLRTSGRTDTQYF.

In this sample, this clone turned up once. J is TRBJ2-3 and V is TRBV4-2; 13 positions agree with TRBD2. The length of the CDR3 is 17 residues. The J segment lost 0 bases and the V segment lost 5 bases, leaving 5 bases of the junction unmatched. CDR1 is LGHNA and CDR2 is YNFKEQ in the germline V gene. In DNA, the CDR3 is TGTGCCAGCAGCTCGACTAGCGGGGGGACTAGCACAGATACGCAGTATTTT. Protein product: CASSSTSGGTSTDTQYF.

The chain couples TRBV19 to TRBJ2-1; 14 bases are shared with TRBD2. V trimming: 2 bases; J trimming: 2 bases; junction bases outside the gene matches: 5. The CDR3 is 18 residues long. Germline V gene lookup returns CDR1 LNHDA and CDR2 SQIVND (reference sequence). For the CDR3, the DNA is TGTGCCAGTAGTATAAGAGCGGGACTAGCGGGGGCCTACAATGAGCAGTTCTTC. It specifies CASSIRAGLAGAYNEQFF.

V and J are TRBV12-3 or TRBV12-4 and TRBJ2-1, with a possible D match to TRBD2 (5 bases). This CDR3 comprises 13 residues. With 3 bases removed from V and 9 bases from J, the gap between germline ends came to 12 bases. The CDR3 nucleotides are TGTGCCAGCAGTTTTCGCGTGAGCGGTGAGCAGTTCTTC. It specifies CASSFRVSGEQFF.

The V and J genes are TRBV11-2 and TRBJ2-7; D is uncertain. V was shortened by 0 bases and J by 0 bases, with 9 bases between the two germline ends. The CDR3 runs to 15 residues. Per germline, CDR1 SGHAT and CDR2 FQNNGV. The chain's CDR3 is CASSLEAVSSYEQYF. CDR3 DNA: TGTGCCAGCAGCTTAGAGGCGGTATCCTCCTACGAGCAGTACTTC.

The rearrangement uses TRBV29-1 and TRBJ2-1, with D uncertain. The CDR3 is 12 residues long. Looked up from germline, CDR1 is SQVTM and CDR2 is ANQGSEA. Trimming cost V 6 bases and J 7 bases, with 13 bases left between them. The CDR3 loop is CSVSLGANEQFF. CDR3 nucleotides: TGCAGCGTCTCCCTAGGAGCTAATGAGCAGTTCTTC.

This sequence joins TRBV6-2 or TRBV6-3 and TRBJ2-2, with TRBD1 identical over 7 bases. The CDR3 runs 15 residues. V was clipped by 6 bases and J by 6 bases; unmatched bases: 10. The V gene's germline CDR1 is MNHEY and CDR2 SVGEGT. CDR3 DNA sequence: TGTGCCAGCAGCCCCACCGGGACAGAGCCCGGGGAGCTGTTTTTT. Encoded protein: CASSPTGTEPGELFF.

V and J are TRBV4-2 and TRBJ2-1; 7 nucleotides match TRBD1. This CDR3 region has 17 residues. Trimming took 3 bases from V and 1 from J; bases not matched to a gene: 9. Germline V gives CDR1 LGHNA, CDR2 YNFKEQ. The CDR3 protein is CASSQDRQGLSYNEQFF. CDR3 in DNA: TGTGCCAGCAGCCAGGATCGACAGGGCCTTTCCTACAATGAGCAGTTCTTC.

V and J are TRBV9 and TRBJ2-7, with D tentatively TRBD1 (6 bases). CDR1 and CDR2 from the germline V gene are SGDLS and YYNGEE. Between the trimmed V and J ends, which lost 0 bases and 4 bases, there was a span of 11 bases. The CDR3 sequence is 14 residues long. The CDR3 loop is CASSVAGVGYEQYF. The CDR3 coding sequence is TGTGCCAGCAGCGTAGCAGGGGTAGGGTACGAGCAGTACTTC.

The chain uses TRBV28 and TRBJ2-1; maybe TRBD2 (5 bases). In germline, CDR1 is MDHEN, CDR2 SYDVKM. This CDR3 has 14 amino acids. V dropped 3 bases and J dropped 1 base, with 7 bases sitting between them. The CDR3 DNA is TGTGCCAGCAGTTTCGGGGTATCCTACAATGAGCAGTTCTTC. The encoded protein is CASSFGVSYNEQFF.

V gene TRBV2 combines with J gene TRBJ1-6; TRBD1 matches 7 bases. J gave up 9 bases and V 4 bases, and 6 bases lay outside the gene matches. The CDR3 consists of 14 residues. Germline CDR1 reads SNHLY; CDR2 reads FYNNEI. CDR3 bases: TGTGCCAGCAGTGGAGGGACAGCATTTTCACCCCTCCACTTT. As protein: CASSGGTAFSPLHF. The full variable domain, rest sourced from reference TRBV2 and TRBJ1-6, is EPEVTQTPSHQVTQMGQEVILRCVPISNHLYFYWYRQILGQKVEFLVSFYNNEISEKSEIFDDQFSVERPDGSNFTLKIRSTKLEDSAMYFCASSGGTAFSPLHFGNGTRLTVT.

J is TRBJ2-1 and V is TRBV6-2 or TRBV6-3; D might be TRBD2 (6 bases). Germline V gene sequence: CDR1 MNHEY, CDR2 SVGEGT. There are 13 residues in the CDR3. The V end was cut by 1 base, the J end by 7 bases, with 8 bases between. For the CDR3, the DNA is TGTGCCAGCAGTTACTGGCGGGGAAATGAGCAGTTCTTC. This sequence encodes CASSYWRGNEQFF.

About this clone: The sample contains more than one DNA sequence encoding this CDR3. This chain connects TRBV6-2 or TRBV6-3 to TRBJ2-1; 12 nucleotides line up with TRBD2. With 5 bases clipped from V and 3 bases from J, the junction kept 2 bases outside the gene matches. Germline lookup yields CDR1 MNHEY and CDR2 SVGEGT. This CDR3 region has 15 residues. This chain's CDR3 is CASSRTSGNYNEQFF. The CDR3 DNA is TGTGCCAGCAGTAGGACTAGCGGGAACTACAATGAGCAGTTCTTC.

The J gene is TRBJ2-7, the V gene TRBV5-1; D possibly corresponds to TRBD2 (5 bases). The CDR3 has 15 amino acids. Germline CDR1 is SGHRS and CDR2 is YFSETQ. Trimming removed 1 base from V and 0 bases from J, with 11 bases in between. CDR3 nucleotide sequence: TGCGCCAGCAGCTTGACGGGCGGGCCCTCCTACGAGCAGTACTTC. This translates into CASSLTGGPSYEQYF.

The chain carries TRBV7-9 and TRBJ1-1; no definite D call. The CDR3 has 11 amino acids. V dropped 7 bases and J dropped 6 bases, with 9 bases sitting between them. Germline V CDR1 and CDR2: SEHNR, FQNEAQ (reference sequence). CDR3 coding DNA: TGTGCCAGCAACCTAATGGCTGAAGCTTTCTTT. Translation gives CASNLMAEAFF.

The rearrangement links TRBV6-5 to TRBJ2-4, with D perhaps TRBD1 (6 bases). V was shortened by 3 bases and J by 5 bases, with 11 bases between the two germline ends. The CDR3 extends over 14 amino acids. Germline loops: CDR1 MNHEY, CDR2 SVGAGI. For the CDR3, the DNA is TGTGCCAGCAGTTATACAGGGTGGGAAAACATTCAGTACTTC. As protein: CASSYTGWENIQYF.

The chain employs TRBV28 and TRBJ2-1; D unclear. This CDR3 contains 12 residues. V lost 7 bases to trimming and J lost 2 bases, with 6 bases between them. The germline V gene has CDR1 MDHEN and CDR2 SYDVKM. The CDR3 loop is CASTGPYNEQFF. The DNA for the CDR3 is TGTGCCAGCACCGGACCCTACAATGAGCAGTTCTTC.